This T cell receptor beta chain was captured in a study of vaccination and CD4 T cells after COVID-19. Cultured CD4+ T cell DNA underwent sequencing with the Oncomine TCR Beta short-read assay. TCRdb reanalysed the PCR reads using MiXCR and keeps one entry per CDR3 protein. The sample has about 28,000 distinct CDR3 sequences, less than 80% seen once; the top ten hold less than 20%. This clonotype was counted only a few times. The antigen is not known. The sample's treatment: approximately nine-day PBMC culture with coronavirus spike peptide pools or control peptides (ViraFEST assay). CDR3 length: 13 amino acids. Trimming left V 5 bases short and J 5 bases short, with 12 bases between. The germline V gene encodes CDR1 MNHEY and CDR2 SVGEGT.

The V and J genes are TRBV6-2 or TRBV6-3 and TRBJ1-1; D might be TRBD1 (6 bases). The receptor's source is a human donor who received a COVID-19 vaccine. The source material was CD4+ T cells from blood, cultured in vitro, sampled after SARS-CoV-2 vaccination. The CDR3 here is CASSKDRFTEAFF. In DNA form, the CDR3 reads TGTGCCAGCAGTAAGGACAGATTTACTGAAGCTTTCTTT.